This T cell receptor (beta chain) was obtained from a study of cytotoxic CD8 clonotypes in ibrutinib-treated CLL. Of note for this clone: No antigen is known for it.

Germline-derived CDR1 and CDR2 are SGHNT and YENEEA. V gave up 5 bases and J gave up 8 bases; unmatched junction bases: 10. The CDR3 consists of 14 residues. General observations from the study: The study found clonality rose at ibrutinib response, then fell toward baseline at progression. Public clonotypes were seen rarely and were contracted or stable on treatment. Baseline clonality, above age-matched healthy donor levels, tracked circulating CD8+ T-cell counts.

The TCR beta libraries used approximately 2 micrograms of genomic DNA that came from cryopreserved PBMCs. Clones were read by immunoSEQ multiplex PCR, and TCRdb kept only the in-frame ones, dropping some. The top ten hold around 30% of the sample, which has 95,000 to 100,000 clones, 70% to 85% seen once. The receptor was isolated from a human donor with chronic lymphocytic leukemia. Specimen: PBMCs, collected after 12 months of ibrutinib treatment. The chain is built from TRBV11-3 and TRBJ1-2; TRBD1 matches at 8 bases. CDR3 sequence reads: CASSGRTGTGGYTF. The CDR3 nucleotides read TGTGCCAGCAGCGGACGGACAGGGACGGGAGGCTACACCTTC. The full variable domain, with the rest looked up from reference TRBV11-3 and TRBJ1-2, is EAGVVQSPRYKIIEKKQPVAFWCNPISGHNTLYWYLQNLGQGPELLIRYENEEAVDDSQLPKDRFSAERLKGVDSTLKIQPAELGDSAVYLCASSGRTGTGGYTFGSGTRLTVV.